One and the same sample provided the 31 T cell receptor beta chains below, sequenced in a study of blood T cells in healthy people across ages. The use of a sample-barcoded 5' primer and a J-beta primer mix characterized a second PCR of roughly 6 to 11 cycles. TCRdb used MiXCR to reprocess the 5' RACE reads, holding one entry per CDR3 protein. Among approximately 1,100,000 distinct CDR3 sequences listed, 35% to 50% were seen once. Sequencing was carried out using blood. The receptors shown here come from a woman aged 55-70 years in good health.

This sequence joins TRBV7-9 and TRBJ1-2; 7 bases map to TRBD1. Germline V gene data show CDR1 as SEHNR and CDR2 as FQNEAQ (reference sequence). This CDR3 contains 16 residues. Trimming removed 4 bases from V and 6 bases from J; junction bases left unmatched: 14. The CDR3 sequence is CASSSSNRGTGHGYTF. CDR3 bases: TGTGCCAGCAGCTCGAGCAACAGGGGTACGGGCCATGGCTACACCTTC. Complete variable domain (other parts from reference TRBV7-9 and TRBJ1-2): DTGVSQNPRHKITKRGQNVTFRCDPISEHNRLYWYRQTLGQGPEFLTYFQNEAQLEKSRLLSDRFSAERPKGSFSTLEIQRTEQGDSAMYLCASSSSNRGTGHGYTFGSGTRLTVV.

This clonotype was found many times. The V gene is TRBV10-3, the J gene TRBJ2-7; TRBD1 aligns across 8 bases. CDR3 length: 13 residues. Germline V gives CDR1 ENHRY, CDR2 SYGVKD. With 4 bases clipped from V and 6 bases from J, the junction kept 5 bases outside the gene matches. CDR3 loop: CAISGGQAAEQYF. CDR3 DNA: TGTGCCATCAGTGGGGGACAGGCGGCCGAGCAGTACTTC.

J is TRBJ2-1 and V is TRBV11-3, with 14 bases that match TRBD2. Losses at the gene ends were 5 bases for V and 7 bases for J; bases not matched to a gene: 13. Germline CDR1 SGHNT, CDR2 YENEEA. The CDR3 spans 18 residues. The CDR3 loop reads CASSPGTSGSLTGNEQFF. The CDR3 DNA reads TGTGCCAGCAGCCCGGGGACTAGCGGGAGCCTGACGGGGAATGAGCAGTTCTTC.

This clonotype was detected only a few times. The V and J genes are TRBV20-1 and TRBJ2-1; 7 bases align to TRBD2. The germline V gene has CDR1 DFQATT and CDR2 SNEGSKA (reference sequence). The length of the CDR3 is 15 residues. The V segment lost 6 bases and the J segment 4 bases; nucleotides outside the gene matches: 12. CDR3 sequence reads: CSAHSPASGYNEQFF. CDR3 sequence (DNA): TGCAGTGCCCATAGTCCGGCTAGCGGTTACAATGAGCAGTTCTTC.

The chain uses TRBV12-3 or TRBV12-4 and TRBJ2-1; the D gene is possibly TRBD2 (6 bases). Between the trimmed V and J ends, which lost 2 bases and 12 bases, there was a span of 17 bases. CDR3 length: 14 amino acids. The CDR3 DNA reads TGTGCCAGCAGTTTACCCCCTAGCGAAGTGCGGCAGTTCTTC. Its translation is CASSLPPSEVRQFF.

The CDR3 DNA reads as TGTGCCAGCACTCCGTTTACTGGGGCCAACGTCCTGACTTTC. This sequence encodes CASTPFTGANVLTF. The chain employs TRBV12-3 or TRBV12-4 and TRBJ2-6, with D uncertain. Trimming took 7 bases from V and 2 from J, leaving 9 bases between them. The CDR3 contains 14 residues.

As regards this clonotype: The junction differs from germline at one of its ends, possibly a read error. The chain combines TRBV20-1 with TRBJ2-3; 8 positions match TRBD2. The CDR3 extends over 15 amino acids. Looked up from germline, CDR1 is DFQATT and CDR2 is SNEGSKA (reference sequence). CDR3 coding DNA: TGTAGTGCTTCGGGACTAGTGATGATCACAGATACGCAGTATTTT. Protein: CSASGLVMITDTQYF.

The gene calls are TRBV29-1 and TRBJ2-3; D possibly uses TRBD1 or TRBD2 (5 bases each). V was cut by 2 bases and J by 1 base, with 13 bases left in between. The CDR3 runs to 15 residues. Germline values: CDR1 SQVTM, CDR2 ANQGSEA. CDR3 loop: CSVEMRGWGTDTQYF. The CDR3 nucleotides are TGCAGCGTTGAAATGAGGGGATGGGGCACAGATACGCAGTATTTT.

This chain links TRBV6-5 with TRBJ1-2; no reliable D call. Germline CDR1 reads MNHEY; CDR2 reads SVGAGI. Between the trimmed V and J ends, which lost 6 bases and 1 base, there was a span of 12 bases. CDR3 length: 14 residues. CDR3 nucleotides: TGTGCCAGCAGCAGAGCTAGAATTAACTATGGCTACACCTTC. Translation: CASSRARINYGYTF.

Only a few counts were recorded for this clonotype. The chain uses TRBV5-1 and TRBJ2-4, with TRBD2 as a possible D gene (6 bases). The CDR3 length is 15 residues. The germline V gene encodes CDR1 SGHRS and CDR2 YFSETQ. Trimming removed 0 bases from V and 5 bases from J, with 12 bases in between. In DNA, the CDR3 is TGCGCCAGCAGCTTGGGCGGGAAGTCTGAAAACATTCAGTACTTC. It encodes CASSLGGKSENIQYF.

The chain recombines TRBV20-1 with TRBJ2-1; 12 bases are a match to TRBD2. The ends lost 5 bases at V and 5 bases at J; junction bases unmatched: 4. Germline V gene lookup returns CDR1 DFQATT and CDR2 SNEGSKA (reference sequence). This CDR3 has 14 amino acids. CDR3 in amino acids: CSAYWTSGNNEQFF. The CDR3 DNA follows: TGCAGTGCTTATTGGACTAGCGGGAACAATGAGCAGTTCTTC.

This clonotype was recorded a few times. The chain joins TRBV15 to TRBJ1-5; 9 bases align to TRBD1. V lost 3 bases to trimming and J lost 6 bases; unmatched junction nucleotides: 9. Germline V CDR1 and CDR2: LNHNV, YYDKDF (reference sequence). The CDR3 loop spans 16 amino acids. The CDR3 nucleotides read TGTGCCACCAGCAGGCAAGACAGGGGGTACAGTCAGCCCCAGCATTTT. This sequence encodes CATSRQDRGYSQPQHF.

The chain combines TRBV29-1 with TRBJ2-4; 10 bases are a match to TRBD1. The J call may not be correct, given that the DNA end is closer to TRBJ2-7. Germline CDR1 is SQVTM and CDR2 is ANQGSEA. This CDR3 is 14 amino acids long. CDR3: CSVDLTGGRYEQYF. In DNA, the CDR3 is TGCAGCGTTGATTTGACAGGGGGCAGGTACGAGCAGTACTTC.

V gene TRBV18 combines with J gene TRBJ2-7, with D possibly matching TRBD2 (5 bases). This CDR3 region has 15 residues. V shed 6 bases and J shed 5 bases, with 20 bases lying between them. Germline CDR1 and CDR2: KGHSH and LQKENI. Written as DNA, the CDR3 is TGTGCCAGCTCCCAGGAAGGACTGTCCGGGGACGAGCAGTACTTC. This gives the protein CASSQEGLSGDEQYF. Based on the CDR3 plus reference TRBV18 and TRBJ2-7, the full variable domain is NAGVMQNPRHLVRRRGQEARLRCSPMKGHSHVYWYRQLPEEGLKFMVYLQKENIIDESGMPKERFSAEFPKEGPSILRIQQVVRGDSAAYFCASSQEGLSGDEQYFGPGTRLTVT.

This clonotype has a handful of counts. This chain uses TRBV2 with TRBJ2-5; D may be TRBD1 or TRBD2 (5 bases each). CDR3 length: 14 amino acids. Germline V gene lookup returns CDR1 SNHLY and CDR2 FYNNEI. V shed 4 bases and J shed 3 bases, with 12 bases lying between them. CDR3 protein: CASSVWDREETQYF. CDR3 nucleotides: TGTGCCAGCAGTGTATGGGACCGAGAAGAGACCCAGTACTTC.

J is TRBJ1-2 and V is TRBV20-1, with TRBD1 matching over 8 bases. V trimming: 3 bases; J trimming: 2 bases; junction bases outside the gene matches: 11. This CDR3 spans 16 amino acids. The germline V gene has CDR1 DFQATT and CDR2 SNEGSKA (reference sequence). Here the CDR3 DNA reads TGCAGTGCTAGTAACCCATGGGACAGGCAAAACTATGGCTACACCTTC. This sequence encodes CSASNPWDRQNYGYTF.

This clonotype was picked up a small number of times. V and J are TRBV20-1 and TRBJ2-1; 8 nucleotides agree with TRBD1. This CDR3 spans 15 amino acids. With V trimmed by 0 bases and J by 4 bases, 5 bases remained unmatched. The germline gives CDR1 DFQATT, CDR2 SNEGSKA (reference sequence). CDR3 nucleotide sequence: TGCAGTGCTAGAGATAACCAGGGGGCATACAATGAGCAGTTCTTC. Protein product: CSARDNQGAYNEQFF.

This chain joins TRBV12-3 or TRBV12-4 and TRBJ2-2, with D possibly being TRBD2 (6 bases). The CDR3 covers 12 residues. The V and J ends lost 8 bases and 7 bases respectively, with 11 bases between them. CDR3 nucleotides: TGTGCCAGCCGATACGGGGGCGGGGAGCTGTTTTTT. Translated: CASRYGGGELFF.

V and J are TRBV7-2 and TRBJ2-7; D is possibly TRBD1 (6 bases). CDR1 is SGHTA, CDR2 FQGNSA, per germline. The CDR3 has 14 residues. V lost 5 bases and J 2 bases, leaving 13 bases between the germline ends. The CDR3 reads CASSLRQVPYEQYF. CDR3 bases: TGTGCCAGCAGCCTAAGACAGGTTCCCTACGAGCAGTACTTC. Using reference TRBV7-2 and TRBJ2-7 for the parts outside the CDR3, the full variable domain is GAGVSQSPSNKVTEKGKDVELRCDPISGHTALYWYRQSLGQGLEFLIYFQGNSAPDKSGLPSDRFSAERTGGSVSTLTIQRTQQEDSAVYLCASSLRQVPYEQYFGPGTRLTVT.

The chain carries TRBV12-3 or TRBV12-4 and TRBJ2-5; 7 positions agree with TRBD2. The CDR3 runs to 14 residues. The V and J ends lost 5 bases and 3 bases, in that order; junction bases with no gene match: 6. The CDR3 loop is CASSPCRGEETQYF. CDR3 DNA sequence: TGTGCCAGCAGTCCTTGCCGGGGGGAAGAGACCCAGTACTTC.

The CDR3 sequence: CASSLVAGPSYNEQFF. The DNA of the CDR3 is TGTGCCAGCAGCTTAGTAGCGGGACCCTCCTACAATGAGCAGTTCTTC. The chain joins TRBV7-2 to TRBJ2-1; 8 bases line up with TRBD2. V gave up 1 base and J gave up 0 bases; unmatched junction bases: 2. Germline loops: CDR1 SGHTA, CDR2 FQGNSA. The CDR3 has 16 amino acids.

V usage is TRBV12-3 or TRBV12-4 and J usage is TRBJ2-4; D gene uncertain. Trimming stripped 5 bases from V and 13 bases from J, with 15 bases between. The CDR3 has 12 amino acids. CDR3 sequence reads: CASSRGPYGQYF. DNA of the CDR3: TGTGCCAGCAGTCGAGGCCCCTACGGGCAGTACTTC.

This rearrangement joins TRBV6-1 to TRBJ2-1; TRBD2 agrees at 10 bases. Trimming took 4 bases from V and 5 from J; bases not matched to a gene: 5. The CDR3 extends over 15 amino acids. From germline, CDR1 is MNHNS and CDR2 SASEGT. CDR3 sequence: CASSVSSGRNNEQFF. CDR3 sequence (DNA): TGTGCCAGCAGTGTATCTAGCGGGAGAAACAATGAGCAGTTCTTC.

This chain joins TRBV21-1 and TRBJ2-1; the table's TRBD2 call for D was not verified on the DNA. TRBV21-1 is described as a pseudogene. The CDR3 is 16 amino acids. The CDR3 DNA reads TGTGCCAGCAGCAAAGTTTCAGGGAGGGATTTGAATGAGCAGTTCTTC. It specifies CASSKVSGRDLNEQFF.

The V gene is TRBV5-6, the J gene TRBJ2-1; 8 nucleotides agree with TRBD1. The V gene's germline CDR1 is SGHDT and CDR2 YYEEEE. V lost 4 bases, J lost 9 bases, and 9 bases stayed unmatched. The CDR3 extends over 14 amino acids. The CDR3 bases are TGTGCCAGCAGCCCGGGACAGGCGTTAGGTGAGCAGTTCTTC. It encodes CASSPGQALGEQFF. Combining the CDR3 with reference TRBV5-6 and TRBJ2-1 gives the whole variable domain DAGVTQSPTHLIKTRGQQVTLRCSPKSGHDTVSWYQQALGQGPQFIFQYYEEEERQRGNFPDRFSGHQFPNYSSELNVNALLLGDSALYLCASSPGQALGEQFFGPGTRLTVL.

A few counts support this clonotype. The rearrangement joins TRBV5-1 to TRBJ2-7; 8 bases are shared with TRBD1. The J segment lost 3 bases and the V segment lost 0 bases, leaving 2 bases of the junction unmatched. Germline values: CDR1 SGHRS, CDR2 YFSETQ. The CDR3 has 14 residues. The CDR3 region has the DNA TGCGCCAGCAGCTTGGATGGACAGGGCTACGAGCAGTACTTC. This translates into CASSLDGQGYEQYF. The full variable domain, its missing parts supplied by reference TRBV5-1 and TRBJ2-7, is KAGVTQTPRYLIKTRGQQVTLSCSPISGHRSVSWYQQTPGQGLQFLFEYFSETQRNKGNFPGRFSGRQFSNSRSEMNVSTLELGDSALYLCASSLDGQGYEQYFGPGTRLTVT.

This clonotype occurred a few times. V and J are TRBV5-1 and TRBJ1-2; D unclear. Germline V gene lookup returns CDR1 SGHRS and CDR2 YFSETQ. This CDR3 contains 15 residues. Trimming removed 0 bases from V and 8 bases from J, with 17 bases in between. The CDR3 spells CASSLAGEVVRGYTF. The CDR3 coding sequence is TGCGCCAGCAGCTTGGCCGGGGAGGTGGTTCGGGGCTACACCTTC. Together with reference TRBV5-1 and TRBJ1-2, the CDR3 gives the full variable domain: KAGVTQTPRYLIKTRGQQVTLSCSPISGHRSVSWYQQTPGQGLQFLFEYFSETQRNKGNFPGRFSGRQFSNSRSEMNVSTLELGDSALYLCASSLAGEVVRGYTFGSGTRLTVV.

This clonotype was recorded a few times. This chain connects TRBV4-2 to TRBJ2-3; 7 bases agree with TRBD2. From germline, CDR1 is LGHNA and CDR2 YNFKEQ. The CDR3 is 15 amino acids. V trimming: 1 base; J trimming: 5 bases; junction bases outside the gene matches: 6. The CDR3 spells CASSQGEGPEDTQYF. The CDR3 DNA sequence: TGTGCCAGCAGCCAAGGGGAGGGCCCGGAAGATACGCAGTATTTT.

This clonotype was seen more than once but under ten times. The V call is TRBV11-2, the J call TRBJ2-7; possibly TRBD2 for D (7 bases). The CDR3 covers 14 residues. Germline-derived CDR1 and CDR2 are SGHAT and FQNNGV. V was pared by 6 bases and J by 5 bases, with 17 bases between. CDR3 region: CASRNWGGHDEQYF. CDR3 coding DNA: TGTGCCAGCAGGAACTGGGGGGGGCACGACGAGCAGTACTTC. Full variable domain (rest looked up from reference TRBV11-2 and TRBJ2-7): EAGVAQSPRYKIIEKRQSVAFWCNPISGHATLYWYQQILGQGPKLLIQFQNNGVVDDSQLPKDRFSAERLKGVDSTLKIQPAKLEDSAVYLCASRNWGGHDEQYFGPGTRLTVT.

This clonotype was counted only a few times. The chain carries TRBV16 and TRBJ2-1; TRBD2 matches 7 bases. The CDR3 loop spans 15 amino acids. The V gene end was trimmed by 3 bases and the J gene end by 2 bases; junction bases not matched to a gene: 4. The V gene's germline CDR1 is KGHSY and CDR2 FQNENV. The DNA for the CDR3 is TGTGCCAGCAGCCAGGGCGGGGGACCCTACAATGAGCAGTTCTTC. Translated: CASSQGGGPYNEQFF.

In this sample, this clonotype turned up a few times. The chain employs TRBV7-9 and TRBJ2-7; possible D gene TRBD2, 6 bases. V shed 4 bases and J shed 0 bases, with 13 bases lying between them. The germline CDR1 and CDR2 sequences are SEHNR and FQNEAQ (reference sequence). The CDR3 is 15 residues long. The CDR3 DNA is TGTGCCAGCAGCTCGGCTAGCGCGAGCTCCTACGAGCAGTACTTC. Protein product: CASSSASASSYEQYF.